The text below deals with one T cell receptor beta chain. Antigen: not known. V gave up 5 bases and J gave up 5 bases, with 9 bases separating them. The CDR3 spans 12 residues. Germline V gives CDR1 SGHTA, CDR2 FQGNSA. The data derive from a study of shared clonotypes between healthy human individuals. Study in general: In total, the donors were two women and a few men aged 18 to 49. Per-donor plates numbered three CD4 naive, three CD4 memory, two CD8 naive and one CD8 memory. Study-level points and caveats: Between a few donors, naive CD4 clonotypes were shared at a level of approximately 5%. The sampled material consisted only of blood, and tissue repertoires are likely to differ.

Assay used: immunoSEQ multiplex PCR; TCRdb lists only in-frame clones, some missing. The sample carries millions of clones, over 85% recorded once. The genes are TRBV7-2 and TRBJ2-5; the D is unclear. The sample was naive CD4+ T cells sorted from blood. As for subset: CD45RA+ positively selected. This sequence was found in a man aged 18 to 29 in good health. Written as DNA, the CDR3 is TGTGCCAGCAGCCCGCCACCGGAGACCCAGTACTTC. Translating it yields CASSPPPETQYF.